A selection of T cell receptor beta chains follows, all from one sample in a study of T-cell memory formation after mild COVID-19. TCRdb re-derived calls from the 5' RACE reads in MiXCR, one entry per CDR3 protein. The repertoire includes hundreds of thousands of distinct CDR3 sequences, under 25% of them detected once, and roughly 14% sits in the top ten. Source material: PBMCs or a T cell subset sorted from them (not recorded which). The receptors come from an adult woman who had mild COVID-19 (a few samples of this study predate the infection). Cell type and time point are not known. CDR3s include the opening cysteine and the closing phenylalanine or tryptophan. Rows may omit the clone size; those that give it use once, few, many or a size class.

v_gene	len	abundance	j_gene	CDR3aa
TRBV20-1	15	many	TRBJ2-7	CSARDVAGAEHEQYF
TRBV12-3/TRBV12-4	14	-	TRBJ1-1	CASSLAGTGTEAFF
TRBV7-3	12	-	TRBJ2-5	CASSLNPPTLYF
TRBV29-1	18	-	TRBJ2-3	CSVESWMGQVTSTDTQYF
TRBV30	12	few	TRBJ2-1	CAWSAGEDEQFF
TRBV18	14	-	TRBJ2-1	CASSTSGANNEQFF
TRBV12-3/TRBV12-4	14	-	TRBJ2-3	CASIPGGRTDTQYF
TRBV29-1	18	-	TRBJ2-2	CSATTGTSGMKYTGELFF
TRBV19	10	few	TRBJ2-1	CASKSGEQFF
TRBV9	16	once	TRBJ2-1	CASSNRTSGGANEQFF
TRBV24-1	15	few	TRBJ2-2	CATFSDRGNTGELFF
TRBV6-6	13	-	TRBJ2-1	CASSLTYSHEQFF
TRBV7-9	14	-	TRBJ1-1	CASSLTLAHTEAFF
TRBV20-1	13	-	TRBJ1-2	CSARDDSNYGYTF
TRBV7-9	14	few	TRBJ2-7	CASSLLGMAYEQYF
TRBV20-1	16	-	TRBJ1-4	CSAKGQFTATNEKLFF
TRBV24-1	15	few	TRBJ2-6	CATSDGSSGANVLTF
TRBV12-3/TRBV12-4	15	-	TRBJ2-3	CASSLWGTGSDTQYF
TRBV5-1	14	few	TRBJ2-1	CASSLGTGNDEQFF
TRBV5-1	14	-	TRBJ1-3	CASSARDTGNTIYF
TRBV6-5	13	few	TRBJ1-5	CASRGGSNQPQHF
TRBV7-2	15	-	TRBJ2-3	CASSLAGRIADTQYF
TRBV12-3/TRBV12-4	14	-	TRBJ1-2	CASRKQGLGYGYTF
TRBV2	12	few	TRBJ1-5	CASSDRDQPQHF
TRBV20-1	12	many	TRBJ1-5	CSAKTGNQPQHF
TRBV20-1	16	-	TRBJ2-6	CSARDPDDSGANVLTF
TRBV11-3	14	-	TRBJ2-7	CASSSRTSPYEQYF
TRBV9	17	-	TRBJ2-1	CASSASSGNAILGEQFF
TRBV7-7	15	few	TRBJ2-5	CASSLGTGYQETQYF
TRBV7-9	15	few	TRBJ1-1	CASSSFTGPNTEAFF
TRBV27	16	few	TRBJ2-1	CASSLFRGSSYNEQFF
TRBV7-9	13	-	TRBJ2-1	CASSPERLAEQFF
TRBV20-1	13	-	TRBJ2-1	CSADGLVVNEQFF
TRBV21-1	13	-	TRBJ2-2	CASSPYPRGELFF